This TCR beta chain was identified during a study of early T cells in non-severe SARS-CoV-2 infection. About the study: Chains from this unsorted whole-blood bulk RNA could not be paired. Study conclusions and caveats: VDJdb matches were skewed toward anti-spike CD8 T cell responses.

This clonotype occurred many times. The antigen is undetermined. The TCR library protocol was used to attach unique molecular identifiers. These identifiers were attached to individual cDNA molecules. TCRdb redid the calling of the 5' RACE reads with MiXCR, one entry per CDR3 protein. The sample has 55,000 to 70,000 distinct CDR3 sequences, roughly 12% seen once; the top ten hold 4.5% to 6%. CDR1 and CDR2 from the germline V gene are LGHDT and YNNKEL (reference sequence). The CDR3 has 11 residues. Deletions cut 4 bases from V and 7 bases from J, with 4 bases between. This chain links TRBV3-1 with TRBJ1-4; D remains unclear. Sequences were obtained from whole blood. The TCR originated in an adult who was a healthcare worker with PCR-confirmed SARS-CoV-2 infection or an uninfected control (not recorded which). The CDR3 protein is CASSRGEKLFF. CDR3 coding DNA: TGTGCCAGCAGCCGAGGTGAAAAACTGTTTTTT.